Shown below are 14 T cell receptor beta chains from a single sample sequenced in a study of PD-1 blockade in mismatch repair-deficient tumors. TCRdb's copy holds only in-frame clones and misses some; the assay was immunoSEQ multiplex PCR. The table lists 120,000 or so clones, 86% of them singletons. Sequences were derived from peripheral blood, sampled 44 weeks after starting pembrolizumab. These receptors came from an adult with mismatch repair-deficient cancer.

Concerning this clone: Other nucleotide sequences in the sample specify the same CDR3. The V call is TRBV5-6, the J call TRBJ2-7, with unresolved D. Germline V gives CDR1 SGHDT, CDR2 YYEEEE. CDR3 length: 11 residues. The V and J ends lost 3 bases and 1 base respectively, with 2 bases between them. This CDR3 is CASSSSYEQYF. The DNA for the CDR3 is TGTGCCAGCAGCTCGTCCTACGAGCAGTACTTC.

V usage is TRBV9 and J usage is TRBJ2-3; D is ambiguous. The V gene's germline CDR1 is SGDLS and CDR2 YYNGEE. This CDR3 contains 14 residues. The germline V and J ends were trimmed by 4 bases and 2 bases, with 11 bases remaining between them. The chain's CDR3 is CASSFGRPTDTQYF. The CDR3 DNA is TGTGCCAGCAGCTTTGGCAGGCCCACAGATACGCAGTATTTT.

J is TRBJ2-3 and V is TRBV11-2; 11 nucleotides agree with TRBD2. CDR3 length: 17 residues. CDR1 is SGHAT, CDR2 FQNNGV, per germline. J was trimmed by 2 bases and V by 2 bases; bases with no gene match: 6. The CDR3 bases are TGTGCCAGCAGCTTACCCGGGACTAGCGGAACCACAGATACGCAGTATTTT. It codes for CASSLPGTSGTTDTQYF.

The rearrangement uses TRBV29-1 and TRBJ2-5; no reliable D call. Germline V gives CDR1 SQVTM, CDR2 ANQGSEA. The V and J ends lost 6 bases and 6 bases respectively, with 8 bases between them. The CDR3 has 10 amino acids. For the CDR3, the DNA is TGCAGCGTCTACGATAAGACCCAGTACTTC. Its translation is CSVYDKTQYF.

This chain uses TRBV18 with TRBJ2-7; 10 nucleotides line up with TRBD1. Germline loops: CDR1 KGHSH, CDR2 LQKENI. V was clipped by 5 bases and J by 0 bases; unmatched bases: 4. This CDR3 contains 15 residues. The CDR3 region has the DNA TGTGCCAGCTCATCGACAGGGGGCTCCTCCTACGAGCAGTACTTC. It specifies CASSSTGGSSYEQYF.

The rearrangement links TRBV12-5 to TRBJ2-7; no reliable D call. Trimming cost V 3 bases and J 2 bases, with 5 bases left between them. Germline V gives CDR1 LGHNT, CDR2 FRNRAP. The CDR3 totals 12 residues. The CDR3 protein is CASGLSAYEQYF. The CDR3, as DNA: TGTGCTAGTGGTTTATCAGCCTACGAGCAGTACTTC.

The CDR3: CASSLPLPNTGELFF. As DNA, the CDR3 is TGTGCCAGCAGCTTGCCGCTACCGAACACCGGGGAGCTGTTTTTT. The chain combines TRBV5-5 with TRBJ2-2; D gene uncertain. Germline V CDR1 and CDR2: SGHKS, YYEKEE (reference sequence). This CDR3 has 15 residues. With 1 base removed from V and 0 bases from J, the gap between germline ends came to 7 bases.

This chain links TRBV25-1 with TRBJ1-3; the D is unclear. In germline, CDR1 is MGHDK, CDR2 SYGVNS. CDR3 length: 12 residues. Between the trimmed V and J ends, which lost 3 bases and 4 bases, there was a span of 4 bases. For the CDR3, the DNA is TGTGCCAGCAGTGAGCCCGGAAACACCATATATTTT. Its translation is CASSEPGNTIYF.

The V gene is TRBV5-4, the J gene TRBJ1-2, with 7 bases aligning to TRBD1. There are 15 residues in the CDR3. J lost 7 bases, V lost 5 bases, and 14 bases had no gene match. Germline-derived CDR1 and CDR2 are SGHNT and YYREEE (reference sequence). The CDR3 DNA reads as TGTGCCAGCAGACTAGATCTGGGCAGGGGGACTGGCTACACCTTC. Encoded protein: CASRLDLGRGTGYTF.

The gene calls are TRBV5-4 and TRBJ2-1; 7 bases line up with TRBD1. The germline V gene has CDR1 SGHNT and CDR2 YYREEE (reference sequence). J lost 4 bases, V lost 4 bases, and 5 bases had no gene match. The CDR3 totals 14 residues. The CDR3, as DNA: TGTGCCAGCAGCCGGAGACAGGGTTACAATGAGCAGTTCTTC. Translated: CASSRRQGYNEQFF.

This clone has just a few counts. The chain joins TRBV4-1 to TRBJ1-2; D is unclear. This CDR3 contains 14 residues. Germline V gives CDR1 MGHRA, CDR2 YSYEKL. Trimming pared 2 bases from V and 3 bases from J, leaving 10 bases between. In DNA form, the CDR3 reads TGCGCCAGCAGCCAATACCTGGCCGACTATGGCTACACCTTC. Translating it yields CASSQYLADYGYTF.

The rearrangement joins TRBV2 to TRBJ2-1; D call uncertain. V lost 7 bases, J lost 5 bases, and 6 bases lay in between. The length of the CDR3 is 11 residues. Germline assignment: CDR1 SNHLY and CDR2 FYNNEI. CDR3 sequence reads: CASITNNEQFF. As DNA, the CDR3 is TGTGCCAGCATTACTAACAATGAGCAGTTCTTC.

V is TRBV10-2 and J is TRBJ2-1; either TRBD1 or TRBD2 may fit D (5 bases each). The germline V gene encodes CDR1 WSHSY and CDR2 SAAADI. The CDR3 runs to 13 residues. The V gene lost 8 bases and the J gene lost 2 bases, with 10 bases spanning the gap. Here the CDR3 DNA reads TGCGCCAGCGCAGGGACCACCTACAATGAGCAGTTCTTC. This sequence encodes CASAGTTYNEQFF.

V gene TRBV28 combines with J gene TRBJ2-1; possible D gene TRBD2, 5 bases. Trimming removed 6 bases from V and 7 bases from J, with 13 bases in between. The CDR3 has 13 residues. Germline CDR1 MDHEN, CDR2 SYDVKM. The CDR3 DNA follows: TGTGCCAGCAGCTTAGCGAGGCGGAATGAGCAGTTCTTC. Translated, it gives CASSLARRNEQFF.